These 31 T cell receptor beta chains came from one sample sequenced in a study of CD8 T cells in ankylosing spondylitis. TCRdb used MiXCR to reprocess the 5' RACE reads, holding one entry per CDR3 protein. The repertoire includes some 63,000 distinct CDR3 sequences, 6.2% of them detected once, and 5% sits in the top ten. The sequenced material came from synovial fluid, either unsorted or a sorted T cell fraction (not recorded which). The receptor source for this set is a male donor with ankylosing spondylitis.

In this sample, this clonotype turned up many times. The chain couples TRBV28 to TRBJ2-7; 7 bases line up with TRBD2. The CDR3 has 13 amino acids. Germline V gene lookup returns CDR1 MDHEN and CDR2 SYDVKM. V gave up 6 bases and J gave up 3 bases; unmatched junction bases: 5. The CDR3 coding sequence is TGTGCCAGCAGAAACAGCGGGAACTACGAGCAGTACTTC. Translating it yields CASRNSGNYEQYF. Supplemented by reference TRBV28 and TRBJ2-7, the full variable domain reads DVKVTQSSRYLVKRTGEKVFLECVQDMDHENMFWYRQDPGLGLRLIYFSYDVKMKEKGDIPEGYSVSREKKERFSLILESASTNQTSMYLCASRNSGNYEQYFGPGTRLTVT.

This clonotype has at least ten counts. The rearrangement links TRBV7-2 to TRBJ2-4; TRBD1 or TRBD2 may be the D gene (5 bases each). Germline V gene lookup returns CDR1 SGHTA and CDR2 FQGNSA. V was pared by 5 bases and J by 0 bases, with 14 bases between. This CDR3 is built from 16 residues. CDR3 in amino acids: CASSQGTLLAKNIQYF. The DNA for the CDR3 is TGTGCCAGCAGCCAAGGGACCCTACTAGCCAAAAACATTCAGTACTTC.

This clonotype was seen at least ten times. V and J are TRBV20-1 and TRBJ2-1; D remains ambiguous. Germline lookup yields CDR1 DFQATT and CDR2 SNEGSKA (reference sequence). Trimming pared 7 bases from V and 8 bases from J, leaving 12 bases between. This CDR3 is 11 amino acids long. CDR3 amino acids: CSGQAQDEQFF. CDR3 bases: TGCAGTGGCCAGGCCCAGGATGAGCAGTTCTTC.

The rearrangement uses TRBV25-1 and TRBJ1-3; D not resolved. Trimming pared 3 bases from V and 0 bases from J, leaving 9 bases between. This CDR3 region has 15 residues. Germline CDR1 and CDR2: MGHDK and SYGVNS. In nucleotides, the CDR3 is TGTGCCAGCAGTGACCGAGTGGGCTCTGGAAACACCATATATTTT. Its protein is CASSDRVGSGNTIYF.

This clonotype was counted at least ten times. V gene TRBV20-1 combines with J gene TRBJ1-1, with 7 bases identical to TRBD1. Germline assignment: CDR1 DFQATT and CDR2 SNEGSKA (reference sequence). Losses at the gene ends were 6 bases for V and 8 bases for J; bases not matched to a gene: 15. The CDR3 spans 14 residues. The CDR3 loop is CSAGQFAATTEAFF. The CDR3 region has the DNA TGCAGTGCGGGACAGTTTGCCGCGACCACCGAAGCTTTCTTT.

This chain links TRBV5-1 with TRBJ2-1; no clear D. V lost 3 bases, J lost 9 bases, and 16 bases lay in between. The CDR3 contains 14 residues. Germline CDR1 SGHRS, CDR2 YFSETQ. CDR3 protein: CASSSSPQRGEQFF. For the CDR3, the DNA is TGCGCCAGCAGCTCCTCGCCCCAGCGCGGTGAGCAGTTCTTC.

Many counts were recorded for this clonotype. The rearrangement joins TRBV7-2 to TRBJ1-5; unclear D gene. The V gene's germline CDR1 is SGHTA and CDR2 FQGNSA. This CDR3 contains 14 residues. V was clipped by 5 bases and J by 5 bases, with 13 bases between them. CDR3 DNA: TGTGCCAGCAGCCCCAATGCGGGGTATCAGCCCCAGCATTTT. It specifies CASSPNAGYQPQHF.

This clonotype was counted at least ten times. This chain connects TRBV12-3 or TRBV12-4 to TRBJ2-4, with D possibly being TRBD1 (6 bases). The CDR3 runs to 15 residues. V was pared by 3 bases and J by 4 bases, with 13 bases between. In DNA, the CDR3 is TGTGCCAGCAGTTTTTTAATCGACAGGAAAAACATTCAGTACTTC. Protein product: CASSFLIDRKNIQYF.

This clonotype appeared many times. The chain employs TRBV10-3 and TRBJ1-5; D remains unclear. The germline gives CDR1 ENHRY, CDR2 SYGVKD. Trimming left V 2 bases short and J 1 base short, with 3 bases between. This CDR3 is 13 amino acids long. The CDR3 protein is CAISEGSNQPQHF. The CDR3 nucleotides read TGTGCCATCAGTGAGGGGAGCAATCAGCCCCAGCATTTT.

This clonotype came up a few times. The chain employs TRBV9 and TRBJ2-3, with D unclear. The V end was cut by 1 base, the J end by 0 bases, with 6 bases between. Germline V lookup: CDR1 SGDLS, CDR2 YYNGEE. The CDR3 spans 14 residues. The DNA of the CDR3 is TGTGCCAGCAGCGTATTAGGGAGCACAGATACGCAGTATTTT. This gives the protein CASSVLGSTDTQYF.

The sample holds many counts of this clonotype. CDR3 sequence reads: CASSFGTSSGYEQYF. The CDR3 DNA reads as TGTGCCAGCAGCTTTGGGACTAGCAGCGGCTACGAGCAGTACTTC. The chain recombines TRBV7-9 with TRBJ2-7; 9 bases are a match to TRBD2. CDR1 is SEHNR, CDR2 FQNEAQ, per germline (reference sequence). The CDR3 is made up of 15 amino acids. Trimming cost V 3 bases and J 3 bases; bases outside gene matches: 6.

The chain couples TRBV28 to TRBJ1-1; D call uncertain. The length of the CDR3 is 15 residues. Germline values: CDR1 MDHEN, CDR2 SYDVKM. V was pared by 1 base and J by 3 bases, with 12 bases between. The chain's CDR3 is CASSLSGVTHTEAFF. The CDR3, as DNA: TGTGCCAGCAGTTTATCGGGAGTCACACACACTGAAGCTTTCTTT.

A few counts support this clonotype. V gene TRBV7-9 combines with J gene TRBJ1-5; tentatively, D is TRBD1 (5 bases). This CDR3 is 16 amino acids long. Germline assignment: CDR1 SEHNR and CDR2 FQNEAQ (reference sequence). Deletions cut 5 bases from V and 4 bases from J, with 18 bases between. CDR3 coding DNA: TGTGCCAGCAGCAACCGAGGGGTCCATCCGAATCAGCCCCAGCATTTT. This codes for CASSNRGVHPNQPQHF.

This clonotype was found many times. The chain employs TRBV7-8 and TRBJ2-3; the D gene is possibly TRBD2 (7 bases). The V end lost 3 bases, the J end lost 4 bases, and 20 bases lay between the germline ends. The CDR3 runs to 17 residues. In germline, CDR1 is SGHVS, CDR2 FQNEAQ. For the CDR3, the DNA is TGTGCCAGCAGCTTGCGGGGGCCTAGCTTTCCCCCAGATACGCAGTATTTT. It yields the protein CASSLRGPSFPPDTQYF.

In its sample, this clonotype was seen many times. CDR3 coding DNA: TGTGCCATCAGTGTAACCCAGACAGGGGCGAAGGATCGTGAAGCTTTCTTT. It yields the protein CAISVTQTGAKDREAFF. The rearrangement links TRBV10-3 to TRBJ1-1; 8 nucleotides line up with TRBD1. This CDR3 comprises 17 residues. Germline CDR1 and CDR2: ENHRY and SYGVKD. Trimming removed 4 bases from V and 7 bases from J; junction bases left unmatched: 17.

This clonotype has only one observation. The V call is TRBV27, the J call TRBJ2-3, with D possibly matching TRBD2 (6 bases). This CDR3 has 13 amino acids. Germline loops: CDR1 MNHEY, CDR2 SMNVEV (reference sequence). Trimming pared 2 bases from V and 6 bases from J, leaving 9 bases between. The CDR3 reads CASSLRRDDTQYF. As DNA, the CDR3 is TGTGCCAGCAGTTTAAGGAGGGATGATACGCAGTATTTT.

The table lists this clonotype with a few counts. The chain recombines TRBV5-6 with TRBJ2-5; D not resolved. CDR3 size: 10 residues. CDR1 and CDR2 (germline): SGHDT, YYEEEE. The V and J ends lost 2 bases and 5 bases respectively, with 1 base between them. The CDR3 nucleotides read TGTGCCAGCAGCTTCGAGACCCAGTACTTC. Encoded protein: CASSFETQYF.

The genes are TRBV28 and TRBJ2-7; TRBD2 agrees at 9 bases. CDR3 length: 15 amino acids. The ends lost 6 bases at V and 7 bases at J; junction bases unmatched: 13. Germline V gene sequence: CDR1 MDHEN, CDR2 SYDVKM. This CDR3 is CASREEGGRALEQYF. The CDR3 coding sequence is TGTGCCAGCAGGGAGGAGGGCGGGAGGGCCTTAGAGCAGTACTTC.

The J gene is TRBJ1-5, the V gene TRBV7-2, with 11 bases fitting TRBD1. J was trimmed by 9 bases and V by 1 base; bases with no gene match: 5. Germline V gene lookup returns CDR1 SGHTA and CDR2 FQGNSA. This CDR3 has 15 amino acids. For the CDR3, the DNA is TGTGCCAGCAGCTTAGTGTCGGGACAGGGGGGGCCCCAGCATTTT. This sequence encodes CASSLVSGQGGPQHF.

This clonotype came up many times. V is TRBV28 and J is TRBJ2-4, with unresolved D. Trimming cost V 1 base and J 7 bases, with 11 bases left between them. Germline CDR1 is MDHEN and CDR2 is SYDVKM. The CDR3 sequence is 14 residues long. The CDR3 region is CASSLSPQRNIQYF. The CDR3 DNA reads TGTGCCAGCAGTTTATCCCCCCAAAGGAACATTCAGTACTTC. Drawing the rest from reference TRBV28 and TRBJ2-4, the complete variable domain is DVKVTQSSRYLVKRTGEKVFLECVQDMDHENMFWYRQDPGLGLRLIYFSYDVKMKEKGDIPEGYSVSREKKERFSLILESASTNQTSMYLCASSLSPQRNIQYFGAGTRLSVL.

There are many counts of this clonotype. The rearrangement joins TRBV12-3 or TRBV12-4 to TRBJ1-5, with D perhaps matching TRBD1 (6 bases). V was shortened by 7 bases and J by 2 bases, with 12 bases between the two germline ends. CDR3 length: 14 residues. In DNA form, the CDR3 reads TGTGCCAGCAACAGCAACAGGGGCAATCAGCCCCAGCATTTT. The encoded protein is CASNSNRGNQPQHF.

This clonotype came up many times. This chain's CDR3 is CASSLGGGRYNEQFF. CDR3 in DNA: TGTGCCAGCAGCTTAGGAGGCGGGAGGTACAATGAGCAGTTCTTC. The V and J genes are TRBV7-9 and TRBJ2-1, with 8 bases lining up with TRBD2. J was trimmed by 4 bases and V by 1 base; bases with no gene match: 3. Germline CDR1 SEHNR, CDR2 FQNEAQ (reference sequence). The length of the CDR3 is 15 residues.

The gene calls are TRBV6-2 or TRBV6-3 and TRBJ2-3, with D possibly matching TRBD2 (6 bases). V dropped 6 bases and J dropped 8 bases, with 15 bases sitting between them. Looked up from germline, CDR1 is MNHEY and CDR2 is SVGEGT. The length of the CDR3 is 13 residues. The CDR3 DNA sequence: TGTGCCAGCAGACCCCCTAGCGTGGGTACGCAGTATTTT. Its translation is CASRPPSVGTQYF.

The chain links TRBV19 to TRBJ1-1, with D uncertain. This CDR3 is built from 12 residues. Germline loops: CDR1 LNHDA, CDR2 SQIVND (reference sequence). The V gene lost 3 bases and the J gene lost 10 bases, with 12 bases spanning the gap. The CDR3: CASSIVGTRAFF. The CDR3 DNA reads as TGTGCCAGTAGTATTGTAGGAACCAGAGCTTTCTTT.

V and J are TRBV3-1 and TRBJ2-1, with a possible D match to TRBD1 (6 bases). Trimming stripped 1 base from V and 5 bases from J, with 18 bases between. Germline-derived CDR1 and CDR2 are LGHDT and YNNKEL (reference sequence). The CDR3 runs to 17 residues. The CDR3 sequence is CASSQGTQGLWDNEQFF. The CDR3 bases are TGTGCCAGCAGCCAAGGGACTCAGGGGTTGTGGGACAATGAGCAGTTCTTC.

The chain carries TRBV6-2 or TRBV6-3 and TRBJ1-1, with TRBD1 identical over 9 bases. The CDR3 spans 11 residues. Germline V gene data show CDR1 as MNHEY and CDR2 as SVGEGT. The V segment lost 8 bases and the J segment 5 bases; nucleotides outside the gene matches: 0. The CDR3 DNA follows: TGTGCCAGCGGACAGGGGACTGAAGCTTTCTTT. Translated, it gives CASGQGTEAFF.

This clonotype came up many times. The chain has TRBV28 and TRBJ2-7; D unclear. The CDR3 covers 14 residues. Germline CDR1 is MDHEN and CDR2 is SYDVKM. Trimming pared 6 bases from V and 3 bases from J, leaving 15 bases between. The CDR3 region has the DNA TGTGCCAGCAGCCTATCAGGAACCCACTACGAGCAGTACTTC. Its translation: CASSLSGTHYEQYF.

In this sample, this clonotype turned up many times. The chain is built from TRBV10-3 and TRBJ2-5; 8 bases match TRBD2. J lost 7 bases, V lost 10 bases, and 11 bases had no gene match. The CDR3 loop spans 13 amino acids. From germline, CDR1 is ENHRY and CDR2 SYGVKD. The CDR3 here is CATAPERGGTQYF. The CDR3 region has the DNA TGTGCCACCGCGCCGGAACGGGGGGGGACCCAGTACTTC.

This clonotype showed up just a few times. The chain recombines TRBV14 with TRBJ2-1, with 12 positions matching TRBD2. The CDR3 length is 16 residues. V shed 6 bases and J 9 bases; nucleotides not matched to a gene: 12. Germline V CDR1 and CDR2: SGHDN, FVKESK. The CDR3 sequence: CASSLLTSGSFREQFF. In nucleotides, the CDR3 is TGTGCCAGCAGTCTCCTGACTAGCGGGAGTTTTCGTGAGCAGTTCTTC.

This clonotype was recorded a few times. This chain uses TRBV20-1 with TRBJ2-2; 8 nucleotides agree with TRBD2. Germline V CDR1 and CDR2: DFQATT, SNEGSKA (reference sequence). J lost 0 bases, V lost 4 bases, and 4 bases had no gene match. This CDR3 is built from 15 residues. The CDR3 DNA sequence: TGCAGTGCTAACGGACTAGCTCCGAACACCGGGGAGCTGTTTTTT. Its translation: CSANGLAPNTGELFF.

This clonotype has more than one count but fewer than ten. V gene TRBV28 combines with J gene TRBJ2-7, with 11 nucleotides matching TRBD2. Germline loops: CDR1 MDHEN, CDR2 SYDVKM. The CDR3 runs 15 residues. Unmatched junction bases numbered 4, after V lost 3 bases and J lost 3 bases. Here the CDR3 reads CASSFTGLAVYEQYF. The CDR3 DNA sequence: TGTGCCAGCAGTTTTACGGGACTAGCGGTCTACGAGCAGTACTTC.